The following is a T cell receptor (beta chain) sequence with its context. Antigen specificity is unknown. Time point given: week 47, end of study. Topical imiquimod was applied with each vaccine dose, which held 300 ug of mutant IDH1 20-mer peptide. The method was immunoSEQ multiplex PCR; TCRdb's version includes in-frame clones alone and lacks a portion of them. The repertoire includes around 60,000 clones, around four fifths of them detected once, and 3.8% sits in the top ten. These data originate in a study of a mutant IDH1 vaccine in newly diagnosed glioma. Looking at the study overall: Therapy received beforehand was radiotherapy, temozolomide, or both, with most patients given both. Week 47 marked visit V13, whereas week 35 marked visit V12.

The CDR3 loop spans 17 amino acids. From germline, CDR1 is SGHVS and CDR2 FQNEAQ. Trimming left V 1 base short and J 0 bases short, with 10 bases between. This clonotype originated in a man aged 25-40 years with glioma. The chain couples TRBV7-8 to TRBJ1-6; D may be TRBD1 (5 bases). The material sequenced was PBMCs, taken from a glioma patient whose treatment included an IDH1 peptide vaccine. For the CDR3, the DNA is TGTGCCAGCAGCTTAGTCTGGGGGAGCTCCTATAATTCACCCCTCCACTTT. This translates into CASSLVWGSSYNSPLHF.